A single sample gave rise to the 6 T cell receptor beta chains below, sequenced in a study of cytomegalovirus exposure and HLA in healthy donors. PCR was performed using 60 Vbeta and 13 Jbeta primers. Data came from immunoSEQ multiplex PCR; TCRdb stores just in-frame clones and leaves some out. The sample yields around 160,000 clones, approximately 80% seen once. The sample was PBMCs. These receptors originate from a woman in her 40s in good health and CMV-seropositive.

J is TRBJ2-7 and V is TRBV5-4, with 9 bases that match TRBD1. This CDR3 spans 16 amino acids. Germline assignment: CDR1 SGHNT and CDR2 YYREEE (reference sequence). V shed 5 bases, J shed 7 bases, and the junction held 16 bases outside the gene matches. CDR3 nucleotide sequence: TGTGCCAGCAGTCTTGGGACAGGGAGATCGGGGTCGGAGCAGTACTTC. This encodes CASSLGTGRSGSEQYF.

V and J are TRBV27 and TRBJ1-1, with 10 bases matching TRBD1. The germline V gene encodes CDR1 MNHEY and CDR2 SMNVEV (reference sequence). This CDR3 is 17 amino acids long. J was trimmed by 0 bases and V by 6 bases; bases with no gene match: 10. CDR3 DNA: TGTGCCAGCAGAGGGACAGGGGATTCTTCAATGAACACTGAAGCTTTCTTT. Translating it yields CASRGTGDSSMNTEAFF.

This chain uses TRBV5-5 with TRBJ2-7, with 7 nucleotides matching TRBD1. V lost 4 bases, J lost 3 bases, and 10 bases stayed unmatched. CDR3 size: 15 residues. CDR1 and CDR2 (germline): SGHKS, YYEKEE (reference sequence). The CDR3 region has the DNA TGTGCCAGCAGCCAGACCACAGGGGTTGACTACGAGCAGTACTTC. This encodes CASSQTTGVDYEQYF.

V and J are TRBV29-1 and TRBJ1-2; D might be TRBD1 (5 bases). Germline values: CDR1 SQVTM, CDR2 ANQGSEA. The V end lost 3 bases, the J end lost 4 bases, and 12 bases lay between the germline ends. This CDR3 region has 13 residues. CDR3 region: CSVDPREVYGYTF. The CDR3 bases are TGCAGCGTTGACCCCAGGGAGGTCTATGGCTACACCTTC.

J is TRBJ1-2 and V is TRBV30; D gene uncertain. The CDR3 has 14 residues. The V and J ends lost 0 bases and 5 bases respectively, with 13 bases between them. Germline CDR1 and CDR2: GTSNPN and SVGIG (reference sequence). The CDR3: CAWSVAVGLYGYTF. CDR3 bases: TGTGCCTGGAGTGTTGCGGTCGGACTATATGGCTACACCTTC. The whole variable domain, remainder taken from reference TRBV30 and TRBJ1-2, is SQTIHQWPATLVQPVGSPLSLECTVEGTSNPNLYWYRQAAGRGLQLLFYSVGIGQISSEVPQNLSASRPQDRQFILSSKKLLLSDSGFYLCAWSVAVGLYGYTFGSGTRLTVV.

The V gene is TRBV5-1, the J gene TRBJ2-3, with 7 nucleotides matching TRBD2. Germline V gives CDR1 SGHRS, CDR2 YFSETQ. The V segment lost 4 bases and the J segment 2 bases; nucleotides outside the gene matches: 10. This CDR3 has 16 residues. DNA for the CDR3: TGCGCCAGCAGCACCCTCGTTGGGACTAACACAGATACGCAGTATTTT. This sequence encodes CASSTLVGTNTDTQYF.